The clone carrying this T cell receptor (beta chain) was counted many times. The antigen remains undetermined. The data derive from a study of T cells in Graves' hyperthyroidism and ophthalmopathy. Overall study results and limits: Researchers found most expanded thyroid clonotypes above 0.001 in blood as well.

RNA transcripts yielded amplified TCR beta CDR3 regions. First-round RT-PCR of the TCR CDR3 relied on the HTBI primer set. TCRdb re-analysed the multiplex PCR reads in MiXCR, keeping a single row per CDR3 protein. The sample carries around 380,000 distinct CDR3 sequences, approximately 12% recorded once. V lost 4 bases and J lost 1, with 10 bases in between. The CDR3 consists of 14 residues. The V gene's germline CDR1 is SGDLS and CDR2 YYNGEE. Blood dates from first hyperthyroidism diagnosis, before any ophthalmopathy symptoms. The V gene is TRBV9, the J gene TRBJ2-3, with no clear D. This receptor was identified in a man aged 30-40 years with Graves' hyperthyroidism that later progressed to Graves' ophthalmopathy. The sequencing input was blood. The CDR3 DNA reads TGTGCCAGCAGCCCACCCGCCGGCACAGATACGCAGTATTTT. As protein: CASSPPAGTDTQYF.